These 22 T cell receptor beta chains share one sample of origin, sequenced in a study of T cell repertoires in cytomegalovirus infection (dated by TCRdb to the late 2010s). These reads were obtained on an Illumina HiSeq 1500. TCRdb applied fastp at Q25 and MiXCR to the public reads, then kept only in-frame beta chains. For every CDR3 protein sequence, its rows merge into one entry that carries the most common genes and DNA. For this sample the table gives approximately 260,000 distinct CDR3 sequences, of which roughly 21% were detected only once. The ten largest clones represent roughly a fifth of the sample. The meaning of the sample's treatment or condition label: in vitro stimulation with specific CMV peptide epitopes to enrich CMV-specific T cells. The antigens for these receptors are not known. Sequenced here: cultured PBMCs, sampled from culture after CMV antigen stimulation. Receptor source: a human donor in good health (CMV status not recorded). Some clones in this sample may be carry-over from other donors' samples.

V gene TRBV27 combines with J gene TRBJ2-5, with D possibly called TRBD1 or TRBD2 (5 bases each). In germline, CDR1 is MNHEY, CDR2 SMNVEV (reference sequence). Trimming left V 3 bases short and J 4 bases short, with 12 bases between. This CDR3 comprises 14 residues. The DNA of the CDR3 is TGTGCCAGCAGTTTTGGTCCGAGGGGAGAGACCCAGTACTTC. As protein: CASSFGPRGETQYF.

This clonotype was recorded at least ten times. V and J are TRBV7-2 and TRBJ2-5; TRBD1 or TRBD2 may be the D gene (5 bases each). Looked up from germline, CDR1 is SGHTA and CDR2 is FQGNSA. V was trimmed by 5 bases and J by 4 bases, leaving 20 bases between them. CDR3 size: 16 residues. The CDR3 bases are TGTGCCAGCAGCATTCAAGGGGAGAGGGGTCGAGAGACCCAGTACTTC. Translation gives CASSIQGERGRETQYF.

This clonotype was recorded at least ten times. The V call is TRBV24-1, the J call TRBJ2-1, with unresolved D. The germline CDR1 and CDR2 sequences are KGHDR and SFDVKD. This CDR3 region has 15 residues. Trimming removed 0 bases from V and 7 bases from J, with 12 bases in between. This CDR3 is CATSDLGLGRNEQFF. The CDR3 nucleotides read TGTGCCACCAGTGATTTGGGCTTGGGCAGAAATGAGCAGTTCTTC.

This clonotype was seen a handful of times. The V and J genes are TRBV6-2 or TRBV6-3 and TRBJ2-7; TRBD2 matches at 14 bases. Germline V gene sequence: CDR1 MNHEY, CDR2 SVGEGT. The trim removed 11 bases at V and 7 bases at J, leaving 13 bases unmatched. The CDR3 contains 15 residues. The CDR3 sequence is CACSGGLAGVSEQYV. CDR3 nucleotides: TGTGCCTGCTCGGGGGGACTAGCGGGAGTGAGTGAGCAGTACGTC.

V gene TRBV12-3 or TRBV12-4 combines with J gene TRBJ1-5; TRBD1 agrees at 8 bases. V was clipped by 1 base and J by 7 bases; unmatched bases: 6. The CDR3 loop spans 15 amino acids. This CDR3 is CASSLGSGGRQPQHF. The CDR3 region has the DNA TGTGCCAGCAGTTTAGGGTCAGGGGGCAGGCAGCCCCAGCATTTT.

This clonotype came up many times. The J gene is TRBJ1-2, the V gene TRBV10-3, with 7 bases fitting TRBD1. The CDR3 totals 14 residues. Trimming cost V 2 bases and J 7 bases; bases outside gene matches: 7. Germline-derived CDR1 and CDR2 are ENHRY and SYGVKD. CDR3 protein: CAISEDRAGRGYTF. The CDR3 DNA follows: TGTGCCATCAGTGAGGACAGGGCTGGACGTGGCTACACCTTC.

This sequence joins TRBV7-2 and TRBJ1-5; D call uncertain. This CDR3 contains 13 residues. CDR1 is SGHTA, CDR2 FQGNSA, per germline. V lost 5 bases, J lost 5 bases, and 10 bases lay in between. The CDR3 region has the DNA TGTGCCAGCAGCGGCTGGGCAGATCAGCCCCAGCATTTT. Protein: CASSGWADQPQHF.

V and J are TRBV20-1 and TRBJ1-5, with 7 nucleotides matching TRBD1. This CDR3 has 14 residues. V lost 7 bases, J lost 0 bases, and 6 bases stayed unmatched. The germline V gene has CDR1 DFQATT and CDR2 SNEGSKA (reference sequence). CDR3 in DNA: TGCAGTGTACCGACAGGGATTAGCAATCAGCCCCAGCATTTT. This gives the protein CSVPTGISNQPQHF.

This sequence joins TRBV7-2 and TRBJ2-5; no clear D. The CDR3 consists of 13 residues. The V end was cut by 2 bases, the J end by 5 bases, with 9 bases between. Germline V gene data show CDR1 as SGHTA and CDR2 as FQGNSA. The CDR3 DNA is TGTGCCAGCAGCTTACAACCAGTCGAGACCCAGTACTTC. Its protein product is CASSLQPVETQYF.

This clonotype has a handful of counts. The chain recombines TRBV24-1 with TRBJ2-7; TRBD1 aligns across 7 bases. V lost 4 bases to trimming and J lost 6 bases; unmatched junction nucleotides: 11. From germline, CDR1 is KGHDR and CDR2 SFDVKD. This CDR3 has 15 residues. Here the CDR3 reads CATSENRDSTSEQYV. As DNA, the CDR3 is TGTGCCACCAGTGAGAATCGGGACAGTACAAGCGAGCAGTACGTC.

This clonotype has a handful of counts. The chain is built from TRBV19 and TRBJ2-3, with 11 nucleotides matching TRBD2. J gave up 7 bases and V 3 bases, and 6 bases lay outside the gene matches. The CDR3 runs 15 residues. The germline CDR1 and CDR2 sequences are LNHDA and SQIVND (reference sequence). The CDR3 sequence: CASSITSGSTNTQYF. The CDR3 DNA sequence: TGTGCCAGTAGTATTACTAGCGGGAGTACCAATACGCAGTATTTT.

The V call is TRBV19, the J call TRBJ2-3; 8 bases map to TRBD2. Germline assignment: CDR1 LNHDA and CDR2 SQIVND (reference sequence). The junction had 7 bases not matched to a gene; V was cut back by 10 bases and J by 4 bases. This CDR3 spans 13 amino acids. CDR3 sequence: CATTGLAADTQYF. The CDR3 nucleotides read TGTGCCACAACCGGACTAGCCGCAGATACGCAGTATTTT.

This clonotype was seen more than once but under ten times. In DNA form, the CDR3 reads TGTGCCAGCTCACCACCTGATCGGGCCGGGGAGCTGTTTTTT. It specifies CASSPPDRAGELFF. This sequence joins TRBV18 and TRBJ2-2; D is undetermined. The germline V gene encodes CDR1 KGHSH and CDR2 LQKENI. Between the trimmed V and J ends, which lost 0 bases and 6 bases, there was a span of 8 bases. There are 14 residues in the CDR3.

This clonotype was found a few times. J is TRBJ2-3 and V is TRBV7-9; D possibly corresponds to TRBD1 (6 bases). The germline V and J ends were trimmed by 0 bases and 5 bases, with 12 bases remaining between them. Germline CDR1 reads SEHNR; CDR2 reads FQNEAQ (reference sequence). The CDR3 runs 15 residues. The CDR3 sequence is CASSLALGAEDTQYF. In nucleotides, the CDR3 is TGTGCCAGCAGCTTAGCGTTGGGGGCAGAAGATACGCAGTATTTT.

The rearrangement links TRBV18 to TRBJ1-6, with 8 bases identical to TRBD1. Germline values: CDR1 KGHSH, CDR2 LQKENI. The CDR3 sequence is 14 residues long. With 5 bases clipped from V and 7 bases from J, the junction kept 4 bases outside the gene matches. Written as DNA, the CDR3 is TGTGCCAGCTCAGTGGACAGGGTGAATTCACCCCTCCACTTT. It is translated as CASSVDRVNSPLHF.

This clonotype has at least ten counts. The chain has TRBV9 and TRBJ2-2; the match to TRBD2 covers 7 bases. CDR3 length: 15 amino acids. Per germline, CDR1 SGDLS and CDR2 YYNGEE. V lost 3 bases to trimming and J lost 0 bases; unmatched junction nucleotides: 2. The CDR3 DNA reads TGTGCCAGCAGCGCACTAGCGACGAACACCGGGGAGCTGTTTTTT. Translated, it gives CASSALATNTGELFF.

The chain joins TRBV12-3 or TRBV12-4 to TRBJ1-4; D may be TRBD1 (5 bases). The CDR3 is 14 residues long. Trimming took 5 bases from V and 8 from J, leaving 15 bases between them. As DNA, the CDR3 is TGTGCCAGCAGTCGCTGGGACTCCTTGGAAAAACTGTTTTTT. Encoded protein: CASSRWDSLEKLFF.

This clonotype has just a few counts. The V call is TRBV9, the J call TRBJ1-2; D perhaps matches TRBD1 (5 bases). Trimming removed 3 bases at V and 3 bases at J, with 6 bases between. The CDR3 loop spans 12 amino acids. The V gene's germline CDR1 is SGDLS and CDR2 YYNGEE. The CDR3 DNA reads as TGTGCCAGCAGCGGGGACCACTATGGCTACACCTTC. Translating gives CASSGDHYGYTF.

This clonotype was detected a few times. In DNA, the CDR3 is TGTGCCAGCAGACTAGACGGCGTTTTCTTC. Protein: CASRLDGVFF. V and J are TRBV11-2 and TRBJ2-1; a weak D match, TRBD2 (5 bases). The V gene lost 6 bases and the J gene lost 16 bases, with 13 bases spanning the gap. Germline V gene lookup returns CDR1 SGHAT and CDR2 FQNNGV. The CDR3 is made up of 10 amino acids.

This clonotype was picked up many times. J is TRBJ2-2 and V is TRBV9, with D perhaps given as TRBD1 or TRBD2 (6 bases each). This CDR3 has 15 residues. Looked up from germline, CDR1 is SGDLS and CDR2 is YYNGEE. Trimming removed 6 bases from V and 7 bases from J, with 19 bases in between. The CDR3 region has the DNA TGTGCCAGCAACAACGGTGGGGGGCTCGGCGGGGAGCTGTTTTTT. Translated: CASNNGGGLGGELFF.

This clonotype came up many times. The chain combines TRBV6-6 with TRBJ1-1, with TRBD1 identical over 7 bases. The CDR3 totals 13 residues. Germline V gene sequence: CDR1 MNHNY, CDR2 SVGAGI (reference sequence). V dropped 6 bases and J dropped 3; count of bases not matched to a gene: 4. CDR3 protein: CASSHDRDTEAFF. DNA for the CDR3: TGTGCCAGCAGCCATGACAGGGACACTGAAGCTTTCTTT.

Ten or more counts support this clonotype. The rearrangement uses TRBV7-2 and TRBJ1-2; 8 bases map to TRBD1. This CDR3 is built from 16 residues. The V segment lost 5 bases and the J segment 2 bases; nucleotides outside the gene matches: 10. Germline lookup yields CDR1 SGHTA and CDR2 FQGNSA. For the CDR3, the DNA is TGTGCCAGCAGCATAGGACCGGGACAGGCCAACTATGGCTACACCTTC. As protein: CASSIGPGQANYGYTF.